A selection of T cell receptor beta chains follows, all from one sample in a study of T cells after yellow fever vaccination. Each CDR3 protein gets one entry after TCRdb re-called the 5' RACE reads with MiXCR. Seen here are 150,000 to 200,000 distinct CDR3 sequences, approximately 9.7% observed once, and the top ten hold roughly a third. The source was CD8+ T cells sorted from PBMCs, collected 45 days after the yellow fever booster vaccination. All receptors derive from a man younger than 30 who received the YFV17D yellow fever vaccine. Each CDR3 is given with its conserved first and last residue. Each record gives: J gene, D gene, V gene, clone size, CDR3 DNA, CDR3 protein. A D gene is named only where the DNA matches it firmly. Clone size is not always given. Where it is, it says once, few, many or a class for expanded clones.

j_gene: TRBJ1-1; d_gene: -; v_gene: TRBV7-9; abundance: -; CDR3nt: TGTGCCAGCAGCTTAGCGGGGATGAACACTGAAGCTTTCTTT; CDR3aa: CASSLAGMNTEAFF
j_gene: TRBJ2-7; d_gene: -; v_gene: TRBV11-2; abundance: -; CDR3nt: TGTGCCAGCAGCTTACTAGGGACCACCTACGAGCAGTACTTC; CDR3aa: CASSLLGTTYEQYF
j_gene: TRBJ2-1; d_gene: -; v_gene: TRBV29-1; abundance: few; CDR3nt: TGCAGCGTTAAAGGACCTCGAGAGGAGCAGTTCTTC; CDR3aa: CSVKGPREEQFF
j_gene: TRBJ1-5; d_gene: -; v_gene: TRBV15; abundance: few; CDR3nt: TGTGCCACCAGCTCTGGAGGTGTAGGCCCGGGCAATCAGCCCCAGCATTTT; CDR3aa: CATSSGGVGPGNQPQHF
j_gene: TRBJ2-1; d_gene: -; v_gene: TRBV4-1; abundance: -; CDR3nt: TGCGCCAGCAGCCAAGAAATAGCTAGCTCCTACAATGAGCAGTTCTTC; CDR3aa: CASSQEIASSYNEQFF
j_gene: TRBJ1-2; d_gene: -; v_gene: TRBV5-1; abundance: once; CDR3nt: TGCGCCAGCAGCTTTTTTGGTCGGACGGACGCTAACTATGGCTACACCTTC; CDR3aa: CASSFFGRTDANYGYTF
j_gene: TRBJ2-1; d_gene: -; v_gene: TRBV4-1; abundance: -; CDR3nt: TGCGCCAGCAGCCAAGGCGCCTACGCGGGGTACATGGGGAACAATGAGCAGTTCTTC; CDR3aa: CASSQGAYAGYMGNNEQFF
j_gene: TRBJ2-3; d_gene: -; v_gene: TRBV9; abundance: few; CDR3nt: TGTGCCAGCAGCGCGGAGGGGCAGTCCCAGGATACGCAGTATTTT; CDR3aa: CASSAEGQSQDTQYF
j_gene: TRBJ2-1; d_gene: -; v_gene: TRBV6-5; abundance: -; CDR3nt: TGTGCCAGCAGTTACCCCGGGACTCACACCAATGAGCAGTTCTTC; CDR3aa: CASSYPGTHTNEQFF
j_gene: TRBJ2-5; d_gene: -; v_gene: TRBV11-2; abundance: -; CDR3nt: TGTGCCAGCAGCTTGACGGAAGAGACCCAGTACTTC; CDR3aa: CASSLTEETQYF
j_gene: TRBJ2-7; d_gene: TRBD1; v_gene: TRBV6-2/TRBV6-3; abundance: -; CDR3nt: TGTGCCAGCAGTTTCGGGACAGGGGTCTACGAGCAGTACTTC; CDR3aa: CASSFGTGVYEQYF
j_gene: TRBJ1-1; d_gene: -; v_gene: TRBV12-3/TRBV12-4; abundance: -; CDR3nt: TGTGCCAGCAGTTTAGTCGCAGTGAACACTGAAGCTTTCTTT; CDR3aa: CASSLVAVNTEAFF
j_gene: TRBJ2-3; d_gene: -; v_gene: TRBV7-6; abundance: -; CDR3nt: TGTGCCAGCAGCCCCCCCCCTACCAGCACAGATACGCAGTATTTT; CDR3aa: CASSPPPTSTDTQYF
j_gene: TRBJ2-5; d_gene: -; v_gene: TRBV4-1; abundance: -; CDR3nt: TGCGCCAGCAGCCAGCACAGGGTCCGGGAGACCCAGTACTTC; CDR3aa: CASSQHRVRETQYF
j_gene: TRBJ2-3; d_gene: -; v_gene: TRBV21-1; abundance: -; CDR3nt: TGTGCCAGCAACGAAGGGCTAGCGGGGTCCACAGATACGCAGTATTTT; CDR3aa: CASNEGLAGSTDTQYF
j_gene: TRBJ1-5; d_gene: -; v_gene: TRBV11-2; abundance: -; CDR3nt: TGTGCCAGCAGCTCAACCGGGGCTAGCAATCAGCCCCAGCATTTT; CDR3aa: CASSSTGASNQPQHF
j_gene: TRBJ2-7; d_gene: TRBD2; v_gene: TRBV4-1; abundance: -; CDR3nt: TGCGCCAGCAGTCACGGACTAGCGGGGGGGCGGGAGCAGTACTTC; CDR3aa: CASSHGLAGGREQYF
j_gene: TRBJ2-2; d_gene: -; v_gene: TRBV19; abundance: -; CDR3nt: TGTGCCAGTAGTATATTAGCAGCGAACACCGGGGAGCTGTTTTTT; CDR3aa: CASSILAANTGELFF
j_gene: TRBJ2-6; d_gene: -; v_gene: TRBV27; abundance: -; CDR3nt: TGTGCCAGCACTCCAGGGGTCTCTGGGGCCAACGTCCTGACTTTC; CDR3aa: CASTPGVSGANVLTF
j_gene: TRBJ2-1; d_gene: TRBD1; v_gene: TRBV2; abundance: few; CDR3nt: TGTGCCAGCAGCCTACAGGGGGCATTTGAGCAGTTCTTC; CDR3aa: CASSLQGAFEQFF
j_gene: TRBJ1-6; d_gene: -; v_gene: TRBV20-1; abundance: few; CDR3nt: TGCAGTGCTAGAGATCTGTACAGTAGCTCCTATAATTCACCCCTCCACTTT; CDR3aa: CSARDLYSSSYNSPLHF
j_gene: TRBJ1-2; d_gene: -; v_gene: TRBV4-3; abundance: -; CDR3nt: TGCGCCAGCAGCCAAGATACAGGCCCCCCCTATGGCTACACCTTC; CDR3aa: CASSQDTGPPYGYTF
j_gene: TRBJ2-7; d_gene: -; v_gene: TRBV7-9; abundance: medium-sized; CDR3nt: TGTGCCAGCAGCCCGGGGCAGGTCTACGAGCAGTACTTC; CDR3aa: CASSPGQVYEQYF
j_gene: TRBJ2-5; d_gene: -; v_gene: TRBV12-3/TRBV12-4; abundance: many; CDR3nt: TGTGCCAGCAGCTATAACGGGGAGACCCAGTACTTC; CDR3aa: CASSYNGETQYF
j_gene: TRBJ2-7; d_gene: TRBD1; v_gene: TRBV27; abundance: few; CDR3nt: TGTGCCAGCAGTCTAAATCACAGGGGGCGCGGGGAGCAGTACTTC; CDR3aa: CASSLNHRGRGEQYF
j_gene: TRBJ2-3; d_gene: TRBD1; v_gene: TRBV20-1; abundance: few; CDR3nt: TGCAGTGCCGCCGGGACAGGGATCACAGATACGCAGTATTTT; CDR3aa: CSAAGTGITDTQYF
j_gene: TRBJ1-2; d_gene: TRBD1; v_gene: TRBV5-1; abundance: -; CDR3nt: TGCGCCAGCAGCTTCACACGGGACAGCCACTATGGCTACACCTTC; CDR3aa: CASSFTRDSHYGYTF